Listed here are 8 T cell receptor beta chains from one sample, sequenced in a study of blood T cell repertoires in COVID-19 (dated by TCRdb to the early 2020s). The library was generated by the immunoSEQ multiplex PCR assay. This immuneACCESS table, as held by TCRdb, lists in-frame sequences with V and J called but not all clones. Of the missing ones, under half trace to an unresolved V gene in checked studies; the others have no known cause. The sample has approximately 480,000 clones on record, about nine tenths of them singletons. The ten largest clones capture about 0.7% of the sample. Sequences were obtained from PBMCs or T cells enriched from blood (not recorded which). These receptor sequences come from a woman between 18 and 29 years old who had recovered from COVID-19.

This chain uses TRBV6-2 or TRBV6-3 with TRBJ2-3; tentatively, D is TRBD1 (5 bases). In germline, CDR1 is MNHEY, CDR2 SVGEGT. Trimming stripped 5 bases from V and 2 bases from J, with 11 bases between. CDR3 length: 14 amino acids. The CDR3 is CASSLPTDTDTQYF. The DNA for the CDR3 is TGTGCCAGCAGTCTACCGACAGACACAGATACGCAGTATTTT.

The chain uses TRBV5-1 and TRBJ2-1; 7 positions agree with TRBD1. CDR1 SGHRS and CDR2 YFSETQ come from the germline V gene. This CDR3 has 16 residues. J was trimmed by 0 bases and V by 5 bases; bases with no gene match: 8. The CDR3 spells CASSLGQASSYNEQFF. Here the CDR3 DNA reads TGCGCCAGCAGTCTTGGACAGGCTAGCTCCTACAATGAGCAGTTCTTC.

The chain has TRBV11-2 and TRBJ2-7, with TRBD2 matching over 8 bases. This CDR3 is 15 amino acids long. The germline gives CDR1 SGHAT, CDR2 FQNNGV. J was trimmed by 1 base and V by 3 bases; bases with no gene match: 5. CDR3 region: CASSFGGGTSYEQYF. The CDR3 nucleotides are TGTGCCAGCAGCTTCGGGGGGGGGACATCCTACGAGCAGTACTTC.

The rearrangement uses TRBV2 and TRBJ1-5; D is unresolved. Germline V gene sequence: CDR1 SNHLY, CDR2 FYNNEI. Trimming cost V 6 bases and J 2 bases, with 11 bases left between them. The CDR3 is 14 residues long. CDR3 in amino acids: CASRQEEGNQPQHF. For the CDR3, the DNA is TGTGCCAGCAGGCAGGAGGAGGGCAATCAGCCCCAGCATTTT.

The V and J genes are TRBV2 and TRBJ1-5; no clear D gene. This CDR3 is built from 14 residues. Germline V gene data show CDR1 as SNHLY and CDR2 as FYNNEI. V lost 4 bases, J lost 1 base, and 8 bases lay in between. The CDR3 bases are TGTGCCAGCAGTGTAACGAGAAGCAATCAGCCCCAGCATTTT. Amino acid sequence: CASSVTRSNQPQHF.

The V call is TRBV3-1 (or the pseudogene TRBV3-2), the J call TRBJ2-7; 8 nucleotides align to TRBD2. The V gene end was trimmed by 3 bases and the J gene end by 6 bases; junction bases not matched to a gene: 4. Per the germline V gene, CDR1 is LGHDT and CDR2 is YNNKEL (reference sequence). The CDR3 extends over 13 amino acids. The CDR3 spells CASSHLGGGEQYF. The CDR3 DNA sequence: TGTGCCAGCAGCCACCTCGGGGGGGGCGAGCAGTACTTC.

This chain uses TRBV6-5 with TRBJ1-6; TRBD1 matches at 9 bases. Germline loops: CDR1 MNHEY, CDR2 SVGAGI. Trimming took 9 bases from V and 9 from J; bases not matched to a gene: 12. This CDR3 comprises 15 residues. The CDR3: CASRPPGQGTSPLHF. CDR3 sequence (DNA): TGTGCCAGTCGACCCCCGGGACAGGGAACTTCACCCCTCCACTTT.

A remark on this clone: The sample holds other DNA sequences that translate to the same CDR3. The chain uses TRBV27 and TRBJ2-7; TRBD1 is a possible D gene (6 bases). From germline, CDR1 is MNHEY and CDR2 SMNVEV (reference sequence). This CDR3 region has 13 residues. Trimming shortened V by 3 bases and J by 3 bases, and 9 bases separated the two germline ends. Here the CDR3 reads CASSLGRGYEQYF. Written as DNA, the CDR3 is TGTGCCAGCAGTTTGGGCAGGGGCTACGAGCAGTACTTC.